Below, 29 T cell receptor beta chains from the same sample are listed, as sequenced in a study of T cell responses to AZD1222 COVID-19 vaccine. The method was immunoSEQ multiplex PCR; TCRdb's version includes in-frame clones alone and lacks a portion of them. The sample records around 190,000 clones, about 89% being singletons. The input for sequencing was peripheral blood, taken 28 days after the second AZD1222 dose. Receptors originate from an adult who received the AZD1222 COVID-19 vaccine.

This chain links TRBV19 with TRBJ1-5; TRBD1 aligns across 8 bases. Trimming removed 4 bases from V and 3 bases from J; junction bases left unmatched: 5. Germline V CDR1 and CDR2: LNHDA, SQIVND (reference sequence). The CDR3 loop spans 15 amino acids. CDR3 region: CASSSRDRNNQPQHF. Here the CDR3 DNA reads TGTGCCAGTAGTAGCCGGGACAGGAACAATCAGCCCCAGCATTTT.

This clone was seen more than once but under ten times. The gene calls are TRBV4-2 and TRBJ1-2, with D tentatively TRBD1 (5 bases). Germline CDR1 reads LGHNA; CDR2 reads YNFKEQ. Trimming stripped 1 base from V and 2 bases from J, with 17 bases between. This CDR3 spans 17 amino acids. The CDR3 is CASSQGPRGGYNYGYTF. CDR3 coding DNA: TGTGCCAGCAGCCAAGGCCCTCGTGGGGGGTACAACTATGGCTACACCTTC.

The chain has TRBV5-1 and TRBJ2-7, with no clear D. Germline values: CDR1 SGHRS, CDR2 YFSETQ. The CDR3 sequence is 16 residues long. Between the trimmed V and J ends, which lost 9 bases and 0 bases, there was a span of 22 bases. The CDR3 coding sequence is TGCGCCATAAAAGGTGTTACCGGTCATAACTCCTACGAGCAGTACTTC. Amino acids: CAIKGVTGHNSYEQYF.

The rearrangement joins TRBV18 to TRBJ1-6; the D gene is possibly TRBD1 (6 bases). Germline V CDR1 and CDR2: KGHSH, LQKENI. The CDR3 has 15 amino acids. V lost 5 bases, J lost 0 bases, and 8 bases lay in between. DNA of the CDR3: TGTGCCAGCTCAAGGGGGTCCTCCTATAATTCACCCCTCCACTTT. Encoded protein: CASSRGSSYNSPLHF.

This clone was seen just once. J is TRBJ2-7 and V is TRBV27; D is ambiguous. The CDR3 extends over 13 amino acids. Germline CDR1 MNHEY, CDR2 SMNVEV (reference sequence). The V gene lost 4 bases and the J gene lost 6 bases, with 13 bases spanning the gap. The CDR3 here is CASSSRMEAEQYF. The CDR3 DNA is TGTGCCAGCAGTTCCCGAATGGAAGCCGAGCAGTACTTC.

V and J are TRBV27 and TRBJ2-7; possibly TRBD1 for D (6 bases). The germline CDR1 and CDR2 sequences are MNHEY and SMNVEV (reference sequence). The CDR3 sequence is 14 residues long. V was cut by 2 bases and J by 0 bases, with 8 bases left in between. CDR3 coding DNA: TGTGCCAGCAGTTTAAACAGGGCCTCCTACGAGCAGTACTTC. As protein: CASSLNRASYEQYF.

The chain has TRBV5-1 and TRBJ1-6; D is perhaps TRBD1 (6 bases). Germline V gene data show CDR1 as SGHRS and CDR2 as YFSETQ. CDR3 size: 15 residues. Deletions cut 4 bases from V and 6 bases from J, with 14 bases between. The CDR3 bases are TGCGCCAGCAGCCAACAGGGAGGCGGTAATTCACCCCTCCACTTT. Protein product: CASSQQGGGNSPLHF.

Concerning this clone: Distinct nucleotide sequences in the sample also encode this CDR3. The rearrangement uses TRBV5-1 and TRBJ1-1; possible D gene TRBD1, 5 bases. CDR1 and CDR2 (germline): SGHRS, YFSETQ. With 0 bases removed from V and 0 bases from J, the gap between germline ends came to 9 bases. The length of the CDR3 is 15 residues. CDR3: CASSLGAGMNTEAFF. The DNA for the CDR3 is TGCGCCAGCAGCTTGGGTGCAGGGATGAACACTGAAGCTTTCTTT.

The rearrangement joins TRBV2 to TRBJ1-4; TRBD1 agrees at 10 bases. Germline loops: CDR1 SNHLY, CDR2 FYNNEI. The CDR3 has 13 residues. V lost 7 bases to trimming and J lost 7 bases; unmatched junction nucleotides: 3. CDR3: CASTRQGAEKLFF. The CDR3 DNA follows: TGTGCCAGCACCCGACAGGGGGCTGAAAAACTGTTTTTT.

V usage is TRBV27 and J usage is TRBJ2-2; 9 bases map to TRBD1. V gave up 5 bases and J gave up 3 bases; unmatched junction bases: 4. The length of the CDR3 is 15 residues. Germline values: CDR1 MNHEY, CDR2 SMNVEV (reference sequence). CDR3 nucleotide sequence: TGTGCCAGCAGTCTGACAGGGGGGTACACCGGGGAGCTGTTTTTT. It codes for CASSLTGGYTGELFF.

The genes are TRBV9 and TRBJ1-2, with D possibly being TRBD1 (5 bases). Germline lookup yields CDR1 SGDLS and CDR2 YYNGEE. V lost 0 bases to trimming and J lost 7 bases, with 13 bases between them. The CDR3 runs 14 residues. The CDR3 loop reads CASSVGGSRGGYTF. Written as DNA, the CDR3 is TGTGCCAGCAGCGTAGGCGGATCTAGGGGTGGCTACACCTTC.

V and J are TRBV24-1 and TRBJ1-1, with 10 bases that match TRBD1. The CDR3 length is 17 residues. CDR1 and CDR2 (germline): KGHDR, SFDVKD. The V segment lost 4 bases and the J segment 2 bases; nucleotides outside the gene matches: 9. The DNA for the CDR3 is TGTGCCACCAGTGACCCCGGGACAGGGGTTTCAAACACTGAAGCTTTCTTT. This translates into CATSDPGTGVSNTEAFF.

This clone was detected once. The chain links TRBV19 to TRBJ2-7; 11 bases agree with TRBD2. The V and J ends lost 4 bases and 2 bases, in that order; junction bases with no gene match: 10. The CDR3 contains 17 residues. CDR1 LNHDA and CDR2 SQIVND come from the germline V gene (reference sequence). The CDR3 DNA sequence: TGTGCCAGTAGTAACCGCCCCACTAGCGGGAGAACCTACGAGCAGTACTTC. Its protein product is CASSNRPTSGRTYEQYF.

The genes are TRBV6-5 and TRBJ1-5, with TRBD1 identical over 8 bases. The CDR3 has 13 amino acids. After removal of 6 bases from V and 4 bases from J, the junction contained 2 bases not matched to a gene. CDR1 MNHEY and CDR2 SVGAGI come from the germline V gene. This CDR3 reads CASRWTGNQPQHF. CDR3 coding DNA: TGTGCCAGCAGATGGACAGGGAATCAGCCCCAGCATTTT.

The CDR3 nucleotides are TGTGCCAGAATAAATTCGATGGGGTCCCAAGAGACCCAGTACTTC. Translating it yields CARINSMGSQETQYF. V is TRBV5-3 and J is TRBJ2-5; no definite D call. TRBV5-3 has ORF status, its function being uncertain. The length of the CDR3 is 15 residues. Deletions cut 6 bases from V and 1 base from J, with 16 bases between.

The chain couples TRBV5-6 to TRBJ2-5; 12 nucleotides agree with TRBD2. Germline CDR1 SGHDT, CDR2 YYEEEE. This CDR3 is 19 amino acids long. Unmatched junction bases numbered 13, after V lost 3 bases and J lost 1 base. CDR3 loop: CASSSIPGLAGRLQETQYF. As DNA, the CDR3 is TGTGCCAGCAGCTCGATACCGGGACTAGCGGGTAGACTCCAAGAGACCCAGTACTTC.

Written as DNA, the CDR3 is TGCGCCAGCAGCCAAGTGGGCAGGACGAACACTGAAGCTTTCTTT. It is translated as CASSQVGRTNTEAFF. The chain is built from TRBV4-1 and TRBJ1-1; D remains unclear. V gave up 1 base and J gave up 1 base, with 10 bases separating them. Per the germline V gene, CDR1 is MGHRA and CDR2 is YSYEKL. The CDR3 has 15 residues.

The chain couples TRBV6-2 or TRBV6-3 to TRBJ2-5; tentatively, D is TRBD2 (7 bases). V gave up 4 bases and J gave up 6 bases, with 12 bases separating them. The CDR3 length is 13 residues. Germline assignment: CDR1 MNHEY and CDR2 SVGEGT. The CDR3 DNA reads TGTGCCAGCAGTTCGGGGGGCCCGAAGACCCAGTACTTC. This codes for CASSSGGPKTQYF.

J is TRBJ2-7 and V is TRBV18, with TRBD2 matching over 9 bases. Per germline, CDR1 KGHSH and CDR2 LQKENI. The J segment lost 2 bases and the V segment lost 1 base, leaving 3 bases of the junction unmatched. This CDR3 comprises 15 residues. CDR3 coding DNA: TGTGCCAGCTCACCACTAGCGGGGGCTCCCTACGAGCAGTACTTC. This sequence encodes CASSPLAGAPYEQYF.

This chain joins TRBV6-2 or TRBV6-3 and TRBJ1-6, with a weak D call TRBD1 (6 bases). Trimming removed 4 bases from V and 3 bases from J, with 10 bases in between. The CDR3 is 15 residues long. The germline CDR1 and CDR2 sequences are MNHEY and SVGEGT. In DNA, the CDR3 is TGTGCCAGCAGTTCGAACAGGGACTATAATTCACCCCTCCACTTT. Its translation is CASSSNRDYNSPLHF.

The chain is built from TRBV19 and TRBJ1-1, with TRBD1 matching over 8 bases. Trimming took 5 bases from V and 4 from J; bases not matched to a gene: 6. Germline values: CDR1 LNHDA, CDR2 SQIVND (reference sequence). This CDR3 is 14 amino acids long. As DNA, the CDR3 is TGTGCCAGTAGTCCCCAGGGGGCGAGCACTGAAGCTTTCTTT. It is translated as CASSPQGASTEAFF.

CDR3 in DNA: TGCGCCAGCCTACCGGGACAGGGGCTTCCTAGCACAGATACGCAGTATTTT. Its protein product is CASLPGQGLPSTDTQYF. This chain joins TRBV5-1 and TRBJ2-3; 10 nucleotides line up with TRBD1. This CDR3 region has 17 residues. Germline lookup yields CDR1 SGHRS and CDR2 YFSETQ. Trimming took 7 bases from V and 0 from J; bases not matched to a gene: 11. The variable domain in full, completed from reference TRBV5-1 and TRBJ2-3, reads KAGVTQTPRYLIKTRGQQVTLSCSPISGHRSVSWYQQTPGQGLQFLFEYFSETQRNKGNFPGRFSGRQFSNSRSEMNVSTLELGDSALYLCASLPGQGLPSTDTQYFGPGTRLTVL.

In nucleotides, the CDR3 is TGTGCCAGCAGAGGACTACGCGTGAGCTACGAGCGGGGACGGCAGTACTTC. Translated, it gives CASRGLRVSYERGRQYF. V gene TRBV27 combines with J gene TRBJ2-7, with 7 bases matching TRBD2. The germline CDR1 and CDR2 sequences are MNHEY and SMNVEV (reference sequence). CDR3 length: 17 amino acids. J gave up 9 bases and V 6 bases, and 23 bases lay outside the gene matches.

J is TRBJ2-1 and V is TRBV5-1; D gene ambiguous. The CDR3 is 12 amino acids. The germline V and J ends were trimmed by 4 bases and 8 bases, with 10 bases remaining between them. Per germline, CDR1 SGHRS and CDR2 YFSETQ. The CDR3 here is CASSAALDEQFF. The DNA of the CDR3 is TGCGCCAGCAGCGCTGCTCTGGATGAGCAGTTCTTC. Together with reference TRBV5-1 and TRBJ2-1, the CDR3 gives the full variable domain: KAGVTQTPRYLIKTRGQQVTLSCSPISGHRSVSWYQQTPGQGLQFLFEYFSETQRNKGNFPGRFSGRQFSNSRSEMNVSTLELGDSALYLCASSAALDEQFFGPGTRLTVL.

V gene TRBV6-5 combines with J gene TRBJ2-2; no reliable D call. The V end lost 2 bases, the J end lost 5 bases, and 6 bases lay between the germline ends. CDR1 MNHEY and CDR2 SVGAGI come from the germline V gene. This CDR3 comprises 13 residues. The CDR3 loop is CASSYGQTGELFF. CDR3 nucleotide sequence: TGTGCCAGCAGTTACGGGCAGACCGGGGAGCTGTTTTTT.

The genes are TRBV6-1 and TRBJ1-2; 9 nucleotides match TRBD1. The germline V gene has CDR1 MNHNS and CDR2 SASEGT. The CDR3 has 16 residues. V shed 4 bases, J shed 3 bases, and the junction held 9 bases outside the gene matches. The CDR3 DNA reads as TGTGCCAGCAGTGCTGTGGACAGGGGAAGGGACTATGGCTACACCTTC. Its translation: CASSAVDRGRDYGYTF.

The chain joins TRBV6-1 to TRBJ2-5; 9 bases map to TRBD2. Germline V CDR1 and CDR2: MNHNS, SASEGT. Trimming at V came to 1 base and at J to 3 bases, leaving 6 bases not matched to a gene. The CDR3 is 16 residues long. DNA of the CDR3: TGTGCCAGCAGTGAAGGAATAGCGGGAGAGGAAGAGACCCAGTACTTC. This gives the protein CASSEGIAGEEETQYF.

The gene calls are TRBV27 and TRBJ2-1, with 11 bases matching TRBD2. Germline V gene sequence: CDR1 MNHEY, CDR2 SMNVEV (reference sequence). V gave up 6 bases and J gave up 8 bases; unmatched junction bases: 12. CDR3 length: 16 residues. The CDR3 is CASSFLAGGSFYEQFF. In nucleotides, the CDR3 is TGTGCCAGCAGCTTCCTAGCGGGAGGAAGTTTCTATGAGCAGTTCTTC.

The rearrangement joins TRBV2 to TRBJ2-2; perhaps TRBD2 as D (5 bases). This CDR3 has 12 residues. V was pared by 7 bases and J by 8 bases, with 11 bases between. Germline V gene data show CDR1 as SNHLY and CDR2 as FYNNEI. The CDR3 DNA is TGTGCCAGCACCGCCCGGGAAGGGGAGCTGTTTTTT. It specifies CASTAREGELFF.